The 24 T cell receptor beta chains in this list originate from one sample, sequenced in a study of T cell responses to AZD1222 COVID-19 vaccine. Sequencing used immunoSEQ multiplex PCR; TCRdb keeps in-frame clones, though not all of them. The sample includes about 140,000 clones, 75% to 90% of them seen just once. The material sequenced was peripheral blood, taken on day 0 of AZD1222 vaccination. The receptors come from an adult in good health.

This chain links TRBV10-3 with TRBJ1-2; unclear D gene. Trimming took off 3 bases at V and 7 bases at J, with 15 bases between the two ends. From germline, CDR1 is ENHRY and CDR2 SYGVKD. The CDR3 is 14 amino acids. CDR3 in DNA: TGTGCCATCAGTGATCTACCGGAACAGCCTGGCTACACCTTC. This translates into CAISDLPEQPGYTF.

This clone was seen once. V and J are TRBV29-1 and TRBJ1-1; no clear D gene. Germline CDR1 and CDR2: SQVTM and ANQGSEA. The CDR3 is 13 residues long. Trimming pared 4 bases from V and 0 bases from J, leaving 9 bases between. CDR3 DNA sequence: TGCAGCGTTGTGCACAGTGTGAACACTGAAGCTTTCTTT. This translates into CSVVHSVNTEAFF.

The chain is built from TRBV5-1 and TRBJ1-5; D gene uncertain. CDR3 length: 14 amino acids. V shed 1 base and J shed 8 bases, with 13 bases lying between them. The germline V gene has CDR1 SGHRS and CDR2 YFSETQ. CDR3 in DNA: TGCGCCAGCAGCTTGTATTCTGGGAGGGAGCCCCAGCATTTT. This gives the protein CASSLYSGREPQHF.

This clone occurred once. The gene calls are TRBV19 and TRBJ1-1, with 9 bases aligning to TRBD1. V lost 5 bases and J lost 0; bases outside the gene matches: 4. The germline gives CDR1 LNHDA, CDR2 SQIVND (reference sequence). The CDR3 runs 15 residues. CDR3: CASSWDREMNTEAFF. In DNA, the CDR3 is TGTGCCAGTAGTTGGGACAGGGAAATGAACACTGAAGCTTTCTTT.

V usage is TRBV27 and J usage is TRBJ2-3; D is unclear. This CDR3 region has 15 residues. V lost 2 bases and J lost 6, with 15 bases in between. Germline V gives CDR1 MNHEY, CDR2 SMNVEV (reference sequence). CDR3 sequence (DNA): TGTGCCAGCAGTTTACGGACCGGTGCGAGGGATACGCAGTATTTT. Protein: CASSLRTGARDTQYF.

This clone was found once. The chain joins TRBV5-1 to TRBJ2-3; a possible D gene is TRBD1 (5 bases). The CDR3 runs 13 residues. Germline CDR1 reads SGHRS; CDR2 reads YFSETQ. V gave up 5 bases and J gave up 6 bases, with 13 bases separating them. The CDR3 nucleotides read TGCGCCAGCAGAAGTTTTTCAGGGGATACGCAGTATTTT. This sequence encodes CASRSFSGDTQYF.

V usage is TRBV19 and J usage is TRBJ2-7; 9 positions agree with TRBD1. CDR1 is LNHDA and CDR2 is SQIVND in the germline V gene (reference sequence). There are 19 residues in the CDR3. The trim removed 5 bases at V and 2 bases at J, leaving 19 bases unmatched. The CDR3 DNA reads TGTGCCAGTAGTTCAGCCGGGACAGGGATAATCAAAGATGCCTACGAGCAGTACTTC. Protein: CASSSAGTGIIKDAYEQYF. The full variable domain, in which reference TRBV19 and TRBJ2-7 provide the parts outside the CDR3, is DGGITQSPKYLFRKEGQNVTLSCEQNLNHDAMYWYRQDPGQGLRLIYYSQIVNDFQKGDIAEGYSVSREKKESFPLTVTSAQKNPTAFYLCASSSAGTGIIKDAYEQYFGPGTRLTVT.

This chain links TRBV5-1 with TRBJ2-5; 10 bases line up with TRBD1. This CDR3 has 14 residues. Germline CDR1 is SGHRS and CDR2 is YFSETQ. Trimming at V came to 4 bases and at J to 2 bases, leaving 2 bases not matched to a gene. CDR3 residues: CASSMDRGQETQYF. CDR3 sequence (DNA): TGCGCCAGCAGCATGGACAGGGGGCAAGAGACCCAGTACTTC.

This chain links TRBV7-8 with TRBJ1-1; 8 bases match TRBD1. There are 15 residues in the CDR3. Germline V gene sequence: CDR1 SGHVS, CDR2 FQNEAQ. V shed 5 bases, J shed 1 base, and the junction held 6 bases outside the gene matches. The CDR3 spells CASSPRTGGNTEAFF. DNA for the CDR3: TGTGCCAGCAGCCCTAGAACAGGGGGGAACACTGAAGCTTTCTTT.

The chain carries TRBV5-1 and TRBJ1-4; the D gene is possibly TRBD1 (6 bases). The V end was cut by 8 bases, the J end by 3 bases, with 11 bases between. Germline V gene lookup returns CDR1 SGHRS and CDR2 YFSETQ. This CDR3 has 13 residues. CDR3 region: CASTGGPNEKLFF. CDR3 bases: TGCGCCAGTACCGGGGGGCCTAATGAAAAACTGTTTTTT.

This chain links TRBV5-6 with TRBJ1-1, with D possibly TRBD1 on 6 matching bases. V dropped 0 bases and J dropped 6 bases, with 9 bases sitting between them. The CDR3 consists of 13 residues. Per the germline V gene, CDR1 is SGHDT and CDR2 is YYEEEE. The DNA for the CDR3 is TGTGCCAGCAGCTTGGGTGGGACACCTGAAGCTTTCTTT. Its protein is CASSLGGTPEAFF.

The genes are TRBV5-1 and TRBJ2-7, with D maybe TRBD1 (6 bases). The CDR3 covers 14 residues. Germline CDR1 is SGHRS and CDR2 is YFSETQ. V was clipped by 4 bases and J by 3 bases, with 14 bases between them. The CDR3 DNA reads as TGCGCCAGCAGCACCGGGACATTCGGCTACGAGCAGTACTTC. Its translation: CASSTGTFGYEQYF.

This sequence joins TRBV27 and TRBJ1-5, with D uncertain. Deletions cut 4 bases from V and 6 bases from J, with 10 bases between. CDR3 size: 13 residues. The V gene's germline CDR1 is MNHEY and CDR2 SMNVEV (reference sequence). The CDR3 loop is CASSSTGGQPQHF. The CDR3 region has the DNA TGTGCCAGCAGTTCGACGGGTGGTCAGCCCCAGCATTTT.

This clone was seen a few times. Additional DNA sequences in this sample encode the identical CDR3. V usage is TRBV5-6 and J usage is TRBJ1-4; 8 nucleotides align to TRBD1. The CDR3 spans 15 residues. Trimming cost V 4 bases and J 5 bases; bases outside gene matches: 7. Germline lookup yields CDR1 SGHDT and CDR2 YYEEEE. This chain's CDR3 is CASSLGQGINEKLFF. DNA of the CDR3: TGTGCCAGCAGCCTCGGACAGGGCATCAATGAAAAACTGTTTTTT. Full variable domain (missing parts from reference TRBV5-6 and TRBJ1-4): DAGVTQSPTHLIKTRGQQVTLRCSPKSGHDTVSWYQQALGQGPQFIFQYYEEEERQRGNFPDRFSGHQFPNYSSELNVNALLLGDSALYLCASSLGQGINEKLFFGSGTQLSVL.

This chain joins TRBV27 and TRBJ2-6; TRBD1 matches at 11 bases. V lost 6 bases to trimming and J lost 0 bases; unmatched junction nucleotides: 7. Per the germline V gene, CDR1 is MNHEY and CDR2 is SMNVEV (reference sequence). CDR3 size: 18 residues. Here the CDR3 reads CASSLTGTGGSGANVLTF. DNA of the CDR3: TGTGCCAGCAGCCTCACCGGGACAGGGGGCTCTGGGGCCAACGTCCTGACTTTC.

The gene calls are TRBV4-1 and TRBJ1-5; possible D gene TRBD1, 6 bases. V lost 5 bases, J lost 4 bases, and 15 bases lay in between. The CDR3 extends over 15 amino acids. Germline V gene data show CDR1 as MGHRA and CDR2 as YSYEKL. The CDR3 nucleotides read TGCGCCAGCAGCGATAGGGGGGGGACGAATCAGCCCCAGCATTTT. Translating gives CASSDRGGTNQPQHF.

V usage is TRBV11-3 and J usage is TRBJ1-1; D ambiguous. CDR1 is SGHNT, CDR2 YENEEA, per germline. V was clipped by 0 bases and J by 1 base, with 3 bases between them. The CDR3 is 13 residues long. The CDR3: CASSLDRNTEAFF. Written as DNA, the CDR3 is TGTGCCAGCAGCTTAGACAGGAACACTGAAGCTTTCTTT.

About this clone: A junction end diverges from the germline sequence, so it may reflect a read error. The chain has TRBV7-7 and TRBJ2-3; 14 bases map to TRBD2. The CDR3 runs 15 residues. Per the germline V gene, CDR1 is SSHAT and CDR2 is FNYEAQ (reference sequence). In DNA, the CDR3 is TGTGCTAGCAGCCCGACTAGCGGGGGGGCCGATACGCAGTATTTT. Translation: CASSPTSGGADTQYF. The variable domain in full, with the rest retrieved from reference TRBV7-7 and TRBJ2-3, is GAGVSQSPRYKVTKRGQDVTLRCDPISSHATLYWYQQALGQGPEFLTYFNYEAQPDKSGLPSDRFSAERPEGSISTLTIQRTEQRDSAMYRCASSPTSGGADTQYFGPGTRLTVL.

This clone is categorized as medium-sized. V usage is TRBV7-3 and J usage is TRBJ2-5, with TRBD1 identical over 10 bases. V gave up 5 bases and J gave up 1 base; unmatched junction bases: 16. Germline V lookup: CDR1 SGHTA, CDR2 FQGTGA. This CDR3 has 19 amino acids. The CDR3 protein is CASSPTDRGLLRVQETQYF. The CDR3 DNA reads as TGTGCCAGCAGCCCCACTGACAGGGGGCTTCTTAGAGTCCAAGAGACCCAGTACTTC.

V is TRBV3-1 (or the pseudogene TRBV3-2) and J is TRBJ2-1; 14 nucleotides align to TRBD2. Germline loops: CDR1 LGHDT, CDR2 YNNKEL (reference sequence). The CDR3 has 14 residues. The trim removed 4 bases at V and 8 bases at J, leaving 1 base unmatched. This chain's CDR3 is CASSPTSGGDEQFF. DNA for the CDR3: TGTGCCAGCAGCCCGACTAGCGGGGGGGATGAGCAGTTCTTC.

This sequence joins TRBV4-1 and TRBJ2-5, with D perhaps given as TRBD1 or TRBD2 (5 bases each). Germline V CDR1 and CDR2: MGHRA, YSYEKL. The CDR3 is made up of 16 amino acids. Trimming pared 2 bases from V and 6 bases from J, leaving 19 bases between. The CDR3 reads CASSQTPSGTAQTQYF. The CDR3 DNA sequence: TGCGCCAGCAGCCAAACTCCTTCCGGGACGGCGCAGACCCAGTACTTC.

The chain carries TRBV7-9 and TRBJ2-5; 9 nucleotides line up with TRBD2. Germline values: CDR1 SEHNR, CDR2 FQNEAQ (reference sequence). The CDR3 totals 15 residues. V trimming: 2 bases; J trimming: 3 bases; junction bases outside the gene matches: 4. CDR3: CASSLSRLAEETQYF. In DNA, the CDR3 is TGTGCCAGCAGCTTATCCCGACTAGCGGAAGAGACCCAGTACTTC.

The gene calls are TRBV5-1 and TRBJ1-1, with 7 bases fitting TRBD1. CDR3 length equals 13 residues. Germline V gene sequence: CDR1 SGHRS, CDR2 YFSETQ. V trimming: 5 bases; J trimming: 6 bases; junction bases outside the gene matches: 7. Here the CDR3 reads CASSTGGGAEAFF. The CDR3 DNA reads TGCGCCAGCAGTACGGGAGGGGGCGCTGAAGCTTTCTTT.

This rearrangement joins TRBV6-4 to TRBJ2-5; D is possibly TRBD2 (6 bases). Germline V gene data show CDR1 as MRHNA and CDR2 as SNTAGT. Trimming cost V 6 bases and J 4 bases, with 27 bases left between them. The CDR3 has 18 residues. The CDR3 DNA follows: TGTGCCAGCAGGCTACGGGTGGTCGGCGGGGTAGCGAGAGAGACCCAGTACTTC. Its translation is CASRLRVVGGVARETQYF.